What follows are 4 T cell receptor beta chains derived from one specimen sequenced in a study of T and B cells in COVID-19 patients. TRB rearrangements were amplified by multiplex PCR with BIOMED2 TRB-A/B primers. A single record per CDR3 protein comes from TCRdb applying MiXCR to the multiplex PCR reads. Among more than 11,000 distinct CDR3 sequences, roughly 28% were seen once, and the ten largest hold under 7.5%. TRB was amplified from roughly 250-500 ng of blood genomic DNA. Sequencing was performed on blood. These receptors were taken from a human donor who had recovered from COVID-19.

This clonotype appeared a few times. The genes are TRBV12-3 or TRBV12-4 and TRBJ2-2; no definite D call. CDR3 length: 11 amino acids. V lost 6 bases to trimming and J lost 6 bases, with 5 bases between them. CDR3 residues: CASRQAGELFF. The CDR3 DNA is TGTGCCAGCAGGCAGGCCGGGGAGCTGTTTTTT.

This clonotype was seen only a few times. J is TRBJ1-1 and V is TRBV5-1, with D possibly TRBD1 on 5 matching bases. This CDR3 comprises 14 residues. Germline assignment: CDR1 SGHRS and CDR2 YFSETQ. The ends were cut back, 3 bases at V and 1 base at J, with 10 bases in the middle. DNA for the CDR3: TGCGCCAGCAGCTGGGGCGGGGGGAACACTGAAGCTTTCTTT. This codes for CASSWGGGNTEAFF.

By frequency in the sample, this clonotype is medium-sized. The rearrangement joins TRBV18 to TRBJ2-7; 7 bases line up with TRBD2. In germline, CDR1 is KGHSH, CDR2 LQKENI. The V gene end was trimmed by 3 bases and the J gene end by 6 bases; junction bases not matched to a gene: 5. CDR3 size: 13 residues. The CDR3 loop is CASSPGGSLEQYF. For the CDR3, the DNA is TGTGCCAGCTCACCGGGAGGGTCGCTCGAGCAGTACTTC. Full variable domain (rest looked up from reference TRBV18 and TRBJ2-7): NAGVMQNPRHLVRRRGQEARLRCSPMKGHSHVYWYRQLPEEGLKFMVYLQKENIIDESGMPKERFSAEFPKEGPSILRIQQVVRGDSAAYFCASSPGGSLEQYFGPGTRLTVT.

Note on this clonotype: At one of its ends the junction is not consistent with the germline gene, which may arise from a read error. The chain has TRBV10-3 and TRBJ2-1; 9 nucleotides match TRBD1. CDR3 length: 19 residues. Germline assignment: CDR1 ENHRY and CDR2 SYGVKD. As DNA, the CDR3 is TGCGCCAGCAGTGAGTCGTTCGGTCGGGACAGGGACTCCTACAATGAGCAGTTCTTC. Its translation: CASSESFGRDRDSYNEQFF.